This TCR beta chain appears in the sequencing data of a study of cytomegalovirus exposure and HLA in healthy donors. Both 60 Vbeta primers and 13 Jbeta primers went into the PCR. Only in-frame clones appear in the TCRdb table, and some are missing; sequencing was by immunoSEQ multiplex PCR. The table includes 150,000 to 180,000 clones, about 88% detected once. Study-level results: Most CMV-associated TCR beta chains appeared HLA-restricted in a later analysis. TCR beta V- and J-gene trimming was later associated with a missense DCLRE1C variant.

CDR3 length equals 14 residues. V lost 2 bases to trimming and J lost 4 bases, with 9 bases between them. Germline V gene data show CDR1 as KGHSH and CDR2 as LQKENI. With respect to this clone: The target antigen is unknown. In the same sample, other DNA sequences code for this CDR3.

What was sequenced was PBMCs. The receptor's source is a woman under 30 in good health and CMV-seronegative. The genes are TRBV18 and TRBJ1-3; D ambiguous. CDR3 nucleotide sequence: TGTGCCAGCTCACCAGCGGGATCCGGAAACACCATATATTTT. This translates into CASSPAGSGNTIYF. Full variable domain (missing parts from reference TRBV18 and TRBJ1-3): NAGVMQNPRHLVRRRGQEARLRCSPMKGHSHVYWYRQLPEEGLKFMVYLQKENIIDESGMPKERFSAEFPKEGPSILRIQQVVRGDSAAYFCASSPAGSGNTIYFGEGSWLTVV.